This TCR beta chain was found in a study of T cell responses to AZD1222 COVID-19 vaccine. This clone was counted between two and nine times. The antigen remains unidentified. Repertoires were generated with immunoSEQ multiplex PCR, while TCRdb's copy carries only in-frame clones and drops some. The top ten clones hold 4% to 4.5% of a sample with approximately 150,000 clones, 88% of them seen once. Study conclusions and caveats: When two AZD1222 doses had been given, Spike-specific TCR breadth and depth rose. Donors were chiefly white British, with a greater number of females, and clonal diversity was perhaps underestimated.

V lost 3 bases, J lost 12 bases, and 17 bases lay in between. The V gene's germline CDR1 is SNHLY and CDR2 FYNNEI. The CDR3 is 13 residues long. Analyses pooled second doses at about 4 or about 12 weeks. The material was peripheral blood, obtained 28 days after the second AZD1222 dose. The receptor's source is an adult who received the AZD1222 COVID-19 vaccine. The chain is built from TRBV2 and TRBJ1-2, with D hard to call. CDR3 DNA sequence: TGTGCCAGCAGTGAGCCCTTTCAGATAGTCCACACCTTC. It yields the protein CASSEPFQIVHTF.